Shown below are 3 T cell receptor beta chains from a single sample sequenced in a study of T cell responses to AZD1222 COVID-19 vaccine. The method was immunoSEQ multiplex PCR; TCRdb's version includes in-frame clones alone and lacks a portion of them. The sample holds about 99,000 clones, over 90% seen once. This specimen consisted of peripheral blood, obtained on day 0 of AZD1222 vaccination. These receptors were collected from an adult in good health.

This clone occurred once. The V and J genes are TRBV7-9 and TRBJ1-5, with unresolved D. Germline values: CDR1 SEHNR, CDR2 FQNEAQ (reference sequence). The CDR3 is 12 residues long. V lost 5 bases, J lost 7 bases, and 9 bases lay in between. As DNA, the CDR3 is TGTGCCAGCAGCGATGGCGGGCAGCCCCAGCATTTT. Amino acid sequence: CASSDGGQPQHF.

CDR3: CATSWQSGANVLTF. CDR3 nucleotide sequence: TGTGCCACCAGCTGGCAGTCTGGGGCCAACGTCCTGACTTTC. V gene TRBV15 combines with J gene TRBJ2-6; D unclear. The CDR3 loop spans 14 amino acids. The V gene lost 5 bases and the J gene lost 1 base, with 6 bases spanning the gap. The germline V gene encodes CDR1 LNHNV and CDR2 YYDKDF (reference sequence).

This chain connects TRBV6-5 to TRBJ2-7; the D gene is possibly TRBD1 (6 bases). V shed 8 bases and J shed 0 bases, with 14 bases lying between them. Germline CDR1 and CDR2: MNHEY and SVGAGI. The CDR3 covers 14 residues. In nucleotides, the CDR3 is TGTGCCAGCTGGCCCCGACAGGACTCCTACGAGCAGTACTTC. Amino acid sequence: CASWPRQDSYEQYF.